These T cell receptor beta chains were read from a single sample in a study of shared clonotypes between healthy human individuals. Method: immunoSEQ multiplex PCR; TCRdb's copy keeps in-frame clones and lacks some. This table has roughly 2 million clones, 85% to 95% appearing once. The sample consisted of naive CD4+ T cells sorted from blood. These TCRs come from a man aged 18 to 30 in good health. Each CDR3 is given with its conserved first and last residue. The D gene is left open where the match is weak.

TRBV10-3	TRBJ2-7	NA	CAISQAPYEQYF
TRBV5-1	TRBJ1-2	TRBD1	CASSLAGTGVGYTF
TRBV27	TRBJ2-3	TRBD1	CASSRGQGLRTDTQYF
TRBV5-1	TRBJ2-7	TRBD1	CASSFVGTGGGEQYF
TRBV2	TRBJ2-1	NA	CASSEAPNGSREQFF
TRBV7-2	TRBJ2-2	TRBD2	CASSLVGTSGYTGELFF
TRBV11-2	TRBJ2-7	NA	CASSLVGPPYEQYF
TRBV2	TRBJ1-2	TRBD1	CASSPSGQGDYGYTF
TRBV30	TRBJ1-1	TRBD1	CAWSPRQGVNTEAFF
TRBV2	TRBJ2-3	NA	CASSEKITDTQYF
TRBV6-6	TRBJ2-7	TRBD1	CASLRGQGPYEQYF
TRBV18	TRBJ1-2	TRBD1	CASSPSGDRGGYTF
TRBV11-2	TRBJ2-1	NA	CASSQQWGGVEQFF
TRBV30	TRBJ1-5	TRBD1	CAWSVRGTGRDQPQHF
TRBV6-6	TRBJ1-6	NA	CASSLRVESPLHF
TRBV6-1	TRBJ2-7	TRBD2	CASILAGIGEQYF
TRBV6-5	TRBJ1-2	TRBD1	CASRETGGGYGYTF
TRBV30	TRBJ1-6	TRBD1	CAWGGTGSYNSPLHF
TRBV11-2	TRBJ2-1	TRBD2	CASSSRTSDNEQFF
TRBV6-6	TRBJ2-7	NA	CASSYSTQSYEQYF
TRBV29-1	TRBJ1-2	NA	CSVGSRPDYGYTF
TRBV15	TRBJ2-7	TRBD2	CATSREASGEQYF
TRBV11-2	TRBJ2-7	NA	CASSSIRPAAGGVYEQYF
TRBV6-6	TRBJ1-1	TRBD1	CASRTGYEAFF
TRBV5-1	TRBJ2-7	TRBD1	CASSLGTGNWAEQYF
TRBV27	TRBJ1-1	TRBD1	CASGGDSTNTEAFF
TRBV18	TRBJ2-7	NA	CASSPWRAYEQYF
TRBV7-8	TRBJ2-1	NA	CASSLGGRSYNEQFF
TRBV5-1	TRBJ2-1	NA	CASGPGTTYNEQFF
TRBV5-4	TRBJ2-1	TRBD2	CASSLVLAGEQFF
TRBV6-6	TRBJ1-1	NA	CASSDGGWTEAFF
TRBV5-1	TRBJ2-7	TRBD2	CASSVTSGISYEQYF
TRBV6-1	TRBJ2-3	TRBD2	CASSEALAGGPSYTDTQYF
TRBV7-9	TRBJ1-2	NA	CASSLSSVNYGYTF
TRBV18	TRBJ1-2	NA	CASSPPSGPPSNYGYTF
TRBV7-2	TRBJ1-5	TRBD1	CASSPQGAGNQPQHF
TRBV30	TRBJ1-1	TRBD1	CAWTRGGTVGTEAFF
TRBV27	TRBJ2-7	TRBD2	CASSLRPSGNSEQYF
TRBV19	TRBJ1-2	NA	CASTPGGLRGYTF
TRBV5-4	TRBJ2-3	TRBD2	CASSLESAGGPGGQDTQYF
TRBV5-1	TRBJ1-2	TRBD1	CASRFDRENYGYTF
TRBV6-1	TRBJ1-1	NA	CAGGGANTEAFF
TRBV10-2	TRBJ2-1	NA	CASSPSDFNEQFF
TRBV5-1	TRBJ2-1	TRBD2	CASSLGSSGSIYNEQFF
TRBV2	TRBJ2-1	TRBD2	CASTPAGLSYNEQFF
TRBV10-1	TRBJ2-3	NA	CARKQDGCTDTQYF
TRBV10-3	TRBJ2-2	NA	CAISESERANTGELFF
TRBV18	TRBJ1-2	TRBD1	CASSPIGQGRSGYTF
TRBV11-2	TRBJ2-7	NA	CASSLEALSYEQYF
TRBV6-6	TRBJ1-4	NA	CARGGGVSEKLFF
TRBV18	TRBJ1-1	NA	CASSPMVEPKSFF
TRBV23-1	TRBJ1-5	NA	CASSLTGQPQHF